This T cell receptor beta chain was identified in a study of blood T cell repertoires in COVID-19. As for the study in general: Specimens from acute and convalescent COVID-19 originated in the United States, Italy and Spain. PBMCs, B-cell-depleted T cells, or T cells provided the cDNA or gDNA that made up the material.

Original data processing: Amplification with reference gene primers provided the estimates of nucleated cell counts. Repertoires were generated with immunoSEQ multiplex PCR, while TCRdb's copy carries only in-frame clones and drops some. The DNA was the basis for D and trimming; V, J and clone size are from that table. Of approximately 200,000 clones in the sample, about four fifths were seen once. The J segment lost 4 bases and the V segment lost 3 bases, leaving 9 bases of the junction unmatched. Germline V CDR1 and CDR2: LNHDA, SQIVND (reference sequence). There are 16 residues in the CDR3. This receptor was identified in a woman of 80 years or more with acute or convalescent COVID-19. The sequencing sample was made of peripheral blood. The chain carries TRBV19 and TRBJ2-5; 9 nucleotides align to TRBD2. In DNA form, the CDR3 reads TGTGCCAGTAGTATCTCCGCGGGGGGGCCGGGAGAGACCCAGTACTTC. The encoded protein is CASSISAGGPGETQYF.